This T cell receptor (beta chain) appears in the sequencing data of a study of T cell clonality in common variable immunodeficiency. Study results and limitations: Reportedly, TCR beta sequences from common variable immunodeficiency showed fewer deletions and N-nucleotide insertions.

TCRdb's copy holds only in-frame clones and misses some; the assay was immunoSEQ multiplex PCR. This repertoire holds 25,000 to 35,000 clones, and none appear only once. Details on this clone: Antigen unknown. The read ends 3 residues shy of where the CDR3 ends; the end is completed using the germline J gene.

Blood came from CVID subjects not ill and not taking immunomodulatory or immunosuppressive medication. There are 15 residues in the CDR3. Trimming at V came to 5 bases and at J to 4 bases, leaving 9 bases not matched to a gene. Per germline, CDR1 GTSNPN and CDR2 SVGIG (reference sequence). The TCR was taken from a human donor with common variable immunodeficiency. V usage is TRBV30 and J usage is TRBJ1-3; 9 nucleotides agree with TRBD1. The sequencing sample was made of peripheral blood mononuclear cells. The sequenced CDR3 bases are TGTGCCTGGTCATCGACAGGGGGTAGAGGAAACACC. Translated: CAWSSTGGRGNT. Given in full, the CDR3 is CAWSSTGGRGNTIYF. Using reference TRBV30 and TRBJ1-3 for the parts outside the CDR3, the full variable domain is SQTIHQWPATLVQPVGSPLSLECTVEGTSNPNLYWYRQAAGRGLQLLFYSVGIGQISSEVPQNLSASRPQDRQFILSSKKLLLSDSGFYLCAWSSTGGRGNTIYFGEGSWLTVV.